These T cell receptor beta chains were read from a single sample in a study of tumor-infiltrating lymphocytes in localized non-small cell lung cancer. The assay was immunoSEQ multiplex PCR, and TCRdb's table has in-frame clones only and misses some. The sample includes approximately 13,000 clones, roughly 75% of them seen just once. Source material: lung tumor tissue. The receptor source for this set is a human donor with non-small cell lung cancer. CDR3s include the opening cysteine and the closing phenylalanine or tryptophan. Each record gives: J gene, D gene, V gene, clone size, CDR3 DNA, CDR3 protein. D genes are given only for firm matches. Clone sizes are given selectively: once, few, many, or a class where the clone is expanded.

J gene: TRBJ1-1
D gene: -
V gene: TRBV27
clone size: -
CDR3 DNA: TGTGCCAGCAGCCTCCGGTTCGGGGGGCACACTGAAGCTTTCTTT
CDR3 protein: CASSLRFGGHTEAFF

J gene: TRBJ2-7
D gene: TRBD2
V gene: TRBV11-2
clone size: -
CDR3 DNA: TGTGCCAGCAGCACTCGGGCGGGAGCCACCTACGAGCAGTACTTC
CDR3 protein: CASSTRAGATYEQYF

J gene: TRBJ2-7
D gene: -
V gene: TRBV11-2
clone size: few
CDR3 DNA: TGTGCCAGCAGCGCGCCGGGTCCAAGTTACGAGCAGTACTTC
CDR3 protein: CASSAPGPSYEQYF

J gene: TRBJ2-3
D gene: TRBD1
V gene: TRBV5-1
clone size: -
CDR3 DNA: TGCGCCAGCAGCAGGGGACAGGGAACAGATACGCAGTATTTT
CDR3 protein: CASSRGQGTDTQYF

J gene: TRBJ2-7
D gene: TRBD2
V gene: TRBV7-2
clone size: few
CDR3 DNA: TGTGCCAGCAGCTTAGCGGGGGGACTAGCAGGTTTGGGCGAGCAGTACTTC
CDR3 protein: CASSLAGGLAGLGEQYF

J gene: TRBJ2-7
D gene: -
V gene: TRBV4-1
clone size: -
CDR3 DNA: TGCGCCAGCAGCCAAGACGATTCGCCTTACAGGGCCTACGAGCAGTACTTC
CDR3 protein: CASSQDDSPYRAYEQYF

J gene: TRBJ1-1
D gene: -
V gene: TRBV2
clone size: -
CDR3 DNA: TGTGCCAGCATGGTCGTAATGAACACTGAAGCTTTCTTT
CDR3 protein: CASMVVMNTEAFF

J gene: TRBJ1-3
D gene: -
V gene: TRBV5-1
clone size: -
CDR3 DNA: TGCGCCAGCAGCTTGGCCGAACAGGGAGAAGGCACCATATATTTT
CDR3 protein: CASSLAEQGEGTIYF

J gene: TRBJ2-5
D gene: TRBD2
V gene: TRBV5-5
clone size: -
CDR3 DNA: TGTGCCAGCAGCCCCCCGACTAGCTTTGAGACCCAGTACTTC
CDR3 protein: CASSPPTSFETQYF

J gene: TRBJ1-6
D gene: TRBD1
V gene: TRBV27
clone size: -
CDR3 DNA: TGTGCCAGCGCCCCAAGACCAGGACAGGGGCCAAGCAATTCACCCCTCCACTTT
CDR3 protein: CASAPRPGQGPSNSPLHF

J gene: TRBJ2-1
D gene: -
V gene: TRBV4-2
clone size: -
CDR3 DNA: TGTGCCAGCAGCCAAGATAGGGCGGGCTCCTACAATGAGCAGTTCTTC
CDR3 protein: CASSQDRAGSYNEQFF

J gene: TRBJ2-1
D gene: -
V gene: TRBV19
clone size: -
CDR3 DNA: TGTGCCAGTAGTATGTTTGGTAATGAGCAGTTCTTC
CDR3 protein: CASSMFGNEQFF

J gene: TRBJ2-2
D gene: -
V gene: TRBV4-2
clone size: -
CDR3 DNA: TGTGCCAGCAGCCACGGCGGGGCAACGAACACCGGGGAGCTGTTTTTT
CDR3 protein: CASSHGGATNTGELFF

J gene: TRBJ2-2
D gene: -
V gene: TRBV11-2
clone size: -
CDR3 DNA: TGTGCCAGCAGCGCGGCCGGGACACTCACCGGGGAGCTGTTTTTT
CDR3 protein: CASSAAGTLTGELFF

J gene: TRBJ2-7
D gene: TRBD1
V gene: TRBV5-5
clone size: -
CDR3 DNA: TGTGCCAGCAGCTTGGAGGGGGCTTCCTACGAGCAGTACTTC
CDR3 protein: CASSLEGASYEQYF

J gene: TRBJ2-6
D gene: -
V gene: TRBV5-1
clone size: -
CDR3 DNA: TGCGCCAGCAGCTTGGTTCGGGGCTCTGGGGCCAACGTCCTGACTTTC
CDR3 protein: CASSLVRGSGANVLTF

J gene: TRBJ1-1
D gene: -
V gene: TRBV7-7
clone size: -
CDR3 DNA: TGTGCTAGCAAGGCGGGGGTGAGAGGCCCGATGGACGTCACTGAAGCTTTCTTT
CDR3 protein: CASKAGVRGPMDVTEAFF

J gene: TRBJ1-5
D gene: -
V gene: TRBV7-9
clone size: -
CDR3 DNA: TGTGCCAGCAGCTTCTCGGACAATCAGCCCCAGCATTTT
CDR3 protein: CASSFSDNQPQHF

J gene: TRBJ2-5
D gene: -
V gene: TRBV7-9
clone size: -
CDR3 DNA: TGTGCCAGCAGCTTAGGAACAGGGTTACAAGAGACCCAGTACTTC
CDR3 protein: CASSLGTGLQETQYF

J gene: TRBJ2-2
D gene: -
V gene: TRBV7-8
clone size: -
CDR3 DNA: TGTGCCAGCAGCTTAGGGGTGAACACCGGGGAGCTGTTTTTT
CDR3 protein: CASSLGVNTGELFF

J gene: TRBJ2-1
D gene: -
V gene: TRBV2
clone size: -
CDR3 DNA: TGTGCCAGCAGTAGCTGGACAGAGCAGTTCTTC
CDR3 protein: CASSSWTEQFF

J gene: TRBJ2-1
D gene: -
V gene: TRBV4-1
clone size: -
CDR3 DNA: TGCGCCAGCAGCCAAGGGTGGGGTAGCTCCTACAATGAGCAGTTCTTC
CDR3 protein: CASSQGWGSSYNEQFF

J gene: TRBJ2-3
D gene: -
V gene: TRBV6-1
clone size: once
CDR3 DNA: TGTGCCAGCAGCGGGTTGCGGGCGAGCACAGATACGCAGTATTTT
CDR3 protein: CASSGLRASTDTQYF

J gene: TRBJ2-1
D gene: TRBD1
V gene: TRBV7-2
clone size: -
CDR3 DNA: TGTGCCAGCAGCTTTCCGGGACAGTACAATGAGCAGTTCTTC
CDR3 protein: CASSFPGQYNEQFF

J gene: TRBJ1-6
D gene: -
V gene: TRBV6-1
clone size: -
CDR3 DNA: TGTGCCAGCAGCTCTCCCGCGGGCCTTTCACCCCTCCACTTT
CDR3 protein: CASSSPAGLSPLHF

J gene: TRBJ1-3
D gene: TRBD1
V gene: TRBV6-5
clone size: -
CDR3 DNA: TGTGCCAGCAGTTACTCGACAGGGGGTGGAAACACCATATATTTT
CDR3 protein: CASSYSTGGGNTIYF

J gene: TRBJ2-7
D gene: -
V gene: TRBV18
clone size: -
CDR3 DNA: TGTGCCAGCTCACCCACGCCGGACAAGTACTACGAGCAGTACTTC
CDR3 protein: CASSPTPDKYYEQYF

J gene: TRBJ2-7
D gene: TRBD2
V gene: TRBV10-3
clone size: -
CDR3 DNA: TGTGCCATCAGTCTAGCGGGAGTGAACAACGAGCAGTACTTC
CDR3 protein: CAISLAGVNNEQYF

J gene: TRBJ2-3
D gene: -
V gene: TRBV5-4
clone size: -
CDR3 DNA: TGTGCCAGCAGCTTGGCCAGTAAGGGCGGTAGCACAGATACGCAGTATTTT
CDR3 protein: CASSLASKGGSTDTQYF

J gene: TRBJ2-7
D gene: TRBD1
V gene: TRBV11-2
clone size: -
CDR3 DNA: TGTGCCAGCAGCCCCCGACAGGGGTACAGCTACGAGCAGTACTTC
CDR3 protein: CASSPRQGYSYEQYF

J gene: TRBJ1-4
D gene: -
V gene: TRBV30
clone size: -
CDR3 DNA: TGTGCCTGGAGTGTTGGACTCCTCGCCCATGAAAAACTGTTTTTT
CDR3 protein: CAWSVGLLAHEKLFF

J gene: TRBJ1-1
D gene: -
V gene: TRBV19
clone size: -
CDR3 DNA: TGTGCCAGTAGTAACAGGGCTGGCACTGAAGCTTTCTTT
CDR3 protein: CASSNRAGTEAFF